This T cell receptor beta chain was found in a study of Ad26.COV2.S vaccination and SARS-CoV-2 variants. Trimming took 3 bases from V and 5 from J; bases not matched to a gene: 3. The CDR3 sequence is 13 residues long. Treatment here: roughly 18 received Ad26.COV2.S at low or high dose, single or two shots; 5 received placebo; per-sample allocation not given. Collection of the samples took place on day 63 after the first injection of vaccine or placebo. Repertoires were generated with immunoSEQ multiplex PCR, while TCRdb's copy carries only in-frame clones and drops some. Of 300,000 to 350,000 clones listed, around 83% are singletons.

The TCR was taken from a person aged 18 to 59 who received the Ad26.COV2.S COVID-19 vaccine or a placebo. Sequenced material: peripheral blood, taken in a trial of Ad26.COV2.S vaccine versus placebo. The V and J genes are TRBV12-3 or TRBV12-4 and TRBJ1-1, with 7 positions matching TRBD1. CDR3 nucleotides: TGTGCCAGCAGTTTCCAGGGACAGACTGAAGCTTTCTTT. This translates into CASSFQGQTEAFF.